This T cell receptor (beta chain) is drawn from a study of shared clonotypes between healthy human individuals. This clone was detected once. The antigen is not known. In the source study's methods: Filtering was not the same, since immunoSEQ gave junction-only sequences without quality scores. Libraries were prepared by immunoSEQ multiplex PCR; TCRdb keeps only in-frame clonotypes and omits some of them. The DNA gave D and trimming, while V, J and clone size come from that table. The sample has 2,100,000 or so clones; under 97% are singletons. The CDR3 is 13 amino acids. Looked up from germline, CDR1 is GTSNPN and CDR2 is SVGIG (reference sequence). The V end lost 4 bases, the J end lost 6 bases, and 15 bases lay between the germline ends. The donors were all Caucasian adults (living in Nashville, Tennessee). Findings of the study overall: A generally larger estimated richness was seen in naive subsets than in memory subsets. Clonotypes shared by all four sorted-subset donors had higher generation probabilities than non-shared clonotypes.

This chain joins TRBV30 and TRBJ1-1, with D perhaps TRBD1 (5 bases). The sequence derives from a man younger than 30 in good health. The sample taken for sequencing was naive CD4+ T cells sorted from blood. Documented subset: CD45RA+ positively selected. The CDR3 region has the DNA TGTGCCTGGACGGGGCATCAGATAGCTGAAGCTTTCTTT. Translation: CAWTGHQIAEAFF.